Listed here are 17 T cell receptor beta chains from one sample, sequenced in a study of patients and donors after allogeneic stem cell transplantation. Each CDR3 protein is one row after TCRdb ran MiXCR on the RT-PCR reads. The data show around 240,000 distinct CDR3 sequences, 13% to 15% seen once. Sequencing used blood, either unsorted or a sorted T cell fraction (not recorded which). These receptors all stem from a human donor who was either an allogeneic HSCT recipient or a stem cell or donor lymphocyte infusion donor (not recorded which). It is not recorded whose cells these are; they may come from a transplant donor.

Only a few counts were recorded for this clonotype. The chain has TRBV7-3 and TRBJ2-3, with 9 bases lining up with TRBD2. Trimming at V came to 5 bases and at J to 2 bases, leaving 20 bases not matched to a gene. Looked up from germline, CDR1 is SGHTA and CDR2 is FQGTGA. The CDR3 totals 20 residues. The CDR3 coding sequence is TGTGCCAGCAGCCACACCAGTAGCGGGGGCCTAACGACGACCACAGATACGCAGTATTTT. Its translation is CASSHTSSGGLTTTTDTQYF.

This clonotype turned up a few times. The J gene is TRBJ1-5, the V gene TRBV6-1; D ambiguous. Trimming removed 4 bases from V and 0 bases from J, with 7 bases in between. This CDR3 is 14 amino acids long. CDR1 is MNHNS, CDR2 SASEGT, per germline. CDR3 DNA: TGTGCCAGCAGTGGGGTTGATAGCAATCAGCCCCAGCATTTT. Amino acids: CASSGVDSNQPQHF.

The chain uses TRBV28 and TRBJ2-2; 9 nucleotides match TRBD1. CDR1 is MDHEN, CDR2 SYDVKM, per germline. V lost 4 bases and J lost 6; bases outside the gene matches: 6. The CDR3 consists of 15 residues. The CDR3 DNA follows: TGTGCCAGCAGTTCATCAGGGACAGGGCCCGGGGAGCTGTTTTTT. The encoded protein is CASSSSGTGPGELFF.

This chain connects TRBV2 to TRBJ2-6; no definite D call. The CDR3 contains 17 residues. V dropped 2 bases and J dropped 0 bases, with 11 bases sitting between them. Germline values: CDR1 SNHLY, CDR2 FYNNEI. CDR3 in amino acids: CASSESLLNSGANVLTF. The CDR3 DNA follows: TGTGCCAGCAGTGAATCGCTATTAAACTCTGGGGCCAACGTCCTGACTTTC. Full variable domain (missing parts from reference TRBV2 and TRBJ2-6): EPEVTQTPSHQVTQMGQEVILRCVPISNHLYFYWYRQILGQKVEFLVSFYNNEISEKSEIFDDQFSVERPDGSNFTLKIRSTKLEDSAMYFCASSESLLNSGANVLTFGAGSRLTVL.

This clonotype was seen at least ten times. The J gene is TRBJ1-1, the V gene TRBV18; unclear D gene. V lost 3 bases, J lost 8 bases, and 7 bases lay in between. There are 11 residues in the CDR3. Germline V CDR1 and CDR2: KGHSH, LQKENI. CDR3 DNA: TGTGCCAGCTCACCGAGTCACGAAGCTTTCTTT. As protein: CASSPSHEAFF.

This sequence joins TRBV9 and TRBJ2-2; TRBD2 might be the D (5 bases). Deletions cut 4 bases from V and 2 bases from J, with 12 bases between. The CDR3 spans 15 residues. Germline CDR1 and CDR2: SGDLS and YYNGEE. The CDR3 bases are TGTGCCAGCAGCCTCCGGGATCTTAACACCGGGGAGCTGTTTTTT. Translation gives CASSLRDLNTGELFF.

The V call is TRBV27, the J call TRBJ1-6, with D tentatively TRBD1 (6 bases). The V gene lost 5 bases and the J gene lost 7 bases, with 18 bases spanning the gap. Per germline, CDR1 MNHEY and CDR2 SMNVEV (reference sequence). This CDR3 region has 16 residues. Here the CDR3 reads CASSRLDQGRNSPLHF. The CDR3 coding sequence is TGTGCCAGCAGTCGTTTAGATCAGGGGAGGAATTCACCCCTCCACTTT.

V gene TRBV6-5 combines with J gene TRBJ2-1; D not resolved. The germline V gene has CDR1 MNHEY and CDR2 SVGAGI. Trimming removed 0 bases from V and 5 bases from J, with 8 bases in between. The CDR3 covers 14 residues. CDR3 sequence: CASSYSGLDNEQFF. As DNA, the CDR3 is TGTGCCAGCAGTTACTCGGGCCTTGACAATGAGCAGTTCTTC.

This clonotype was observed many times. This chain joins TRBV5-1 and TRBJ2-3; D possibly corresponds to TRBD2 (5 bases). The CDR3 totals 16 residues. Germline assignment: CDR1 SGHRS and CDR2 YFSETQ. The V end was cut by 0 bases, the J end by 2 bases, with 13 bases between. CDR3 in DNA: TGCGCCAGCAGCTTGGCCACAAGAGGGTCCACAGATACGCAGTATTTT. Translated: CASSLATRGSTDTQYF.

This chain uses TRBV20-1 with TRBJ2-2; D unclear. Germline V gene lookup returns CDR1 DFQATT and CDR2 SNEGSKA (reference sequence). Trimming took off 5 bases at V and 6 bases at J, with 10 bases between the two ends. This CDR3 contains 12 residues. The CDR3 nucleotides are TGCAGTGCTCAAAAGGTTTCCGGGGAGCTGTTTTTT. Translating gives CSAQKVSGELFF.

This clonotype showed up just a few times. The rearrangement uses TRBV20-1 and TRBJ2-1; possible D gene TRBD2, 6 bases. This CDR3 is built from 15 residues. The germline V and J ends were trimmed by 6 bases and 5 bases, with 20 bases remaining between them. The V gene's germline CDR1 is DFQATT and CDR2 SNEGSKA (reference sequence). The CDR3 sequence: CSAAMAGSQNNEQFF. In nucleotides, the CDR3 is TGCAGTGCCGCGATGGCGGGATCACAGAACAATGAGCAGTTCTTC.

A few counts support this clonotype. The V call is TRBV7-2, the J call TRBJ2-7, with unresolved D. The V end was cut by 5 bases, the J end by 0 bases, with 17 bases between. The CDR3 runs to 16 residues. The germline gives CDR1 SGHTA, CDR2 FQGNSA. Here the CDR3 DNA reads TGTGCCAGCAGCCCGTCGGCTGCGATGAGCTCCTACGAGCAGTACTTC. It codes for CASSPSAAMSSYEQYF.

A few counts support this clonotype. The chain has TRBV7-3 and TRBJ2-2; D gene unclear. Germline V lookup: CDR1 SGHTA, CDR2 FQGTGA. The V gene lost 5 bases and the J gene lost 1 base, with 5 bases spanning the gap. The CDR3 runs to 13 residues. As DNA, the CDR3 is TGTGCCAGCAGCCCACAGAACACCGGGGAGCTGTTTTTT. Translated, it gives CASSPQNTGELFF.

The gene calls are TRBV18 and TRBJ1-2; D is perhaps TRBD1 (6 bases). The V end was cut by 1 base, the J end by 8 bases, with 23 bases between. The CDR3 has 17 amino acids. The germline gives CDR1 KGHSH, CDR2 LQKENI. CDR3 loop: CASSPRVLLGAGGGYTF. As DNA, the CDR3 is TGTGCCAGCTCACCACGGGTATTGTTGGGGGCAGGCGGCGGCTACACCTTC.

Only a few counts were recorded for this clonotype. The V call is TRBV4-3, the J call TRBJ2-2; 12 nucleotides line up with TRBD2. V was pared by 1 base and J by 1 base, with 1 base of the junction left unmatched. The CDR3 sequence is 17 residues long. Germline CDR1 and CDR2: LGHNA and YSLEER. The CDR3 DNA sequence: TGCGCCAGCAGCCAAGGGGGACTAGCGGGGAACACCGGGGAGCTGTTTTTT. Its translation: CASSQGGLAGNTGELFF.

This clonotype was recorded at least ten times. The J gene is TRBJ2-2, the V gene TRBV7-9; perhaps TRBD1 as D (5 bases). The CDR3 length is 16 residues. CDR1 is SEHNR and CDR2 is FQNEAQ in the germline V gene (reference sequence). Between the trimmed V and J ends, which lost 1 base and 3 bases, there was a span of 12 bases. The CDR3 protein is CASSLVKGLDTGELFF. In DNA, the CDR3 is TGTGCCAGCAGCTTAGTAAAGGGGCTCGACACCGGGGAGCTGTTTTTT. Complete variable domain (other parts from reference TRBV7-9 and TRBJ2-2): DTGVSQNPRHKITKRGQNVTFRCDPISEHNRLYWYRQTLGQGPEFLTYFQNEAQLEKSRLLSDRFSAERPKGSFSTLEIQRTEQGDSAMYLCASSLVKGLDTGELFFGEGSRLTVL.

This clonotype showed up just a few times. The DNA for the CDR3 is TGTGCCATCAGTGAGTCGGTAGTCCGCAATCAGCCCCAGCATTTT. Its translation is CAISESVVRNQPQHF. The J gene is TRBJ1-5, the V gene TRBV10-3; no reliable D call. The CDR3 extends over 15 amino acids. Trimming left V 0 bases short and J 2 bases short, with 8 bases between. Per germline, CDR1 ENHRY and CDR2 SYGVKD.